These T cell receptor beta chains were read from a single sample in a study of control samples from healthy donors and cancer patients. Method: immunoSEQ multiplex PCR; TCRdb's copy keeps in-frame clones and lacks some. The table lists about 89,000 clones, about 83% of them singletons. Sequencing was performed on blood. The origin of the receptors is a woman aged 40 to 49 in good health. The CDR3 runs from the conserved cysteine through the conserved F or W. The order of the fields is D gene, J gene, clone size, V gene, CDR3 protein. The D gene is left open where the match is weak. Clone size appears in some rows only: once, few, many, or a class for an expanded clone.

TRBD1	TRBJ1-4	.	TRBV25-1	CASSQGQGREKLFF
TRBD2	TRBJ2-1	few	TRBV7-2	CASRGVAGDYNEQFF
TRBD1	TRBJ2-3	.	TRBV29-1	CSVEEGGYGNTDTQYF
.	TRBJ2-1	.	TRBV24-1	CATSDLRPSSASSYNEQFF
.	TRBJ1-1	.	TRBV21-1	CASSKAGSRIEAFF
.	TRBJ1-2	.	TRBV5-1	CASSLALGSRYGYTF
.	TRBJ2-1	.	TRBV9	CASSVAPAGVPSSYNEQFF
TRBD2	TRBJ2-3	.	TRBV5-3	CARSSPGLAATSTDTQYF
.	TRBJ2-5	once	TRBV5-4	CASSLDVRGETQYF
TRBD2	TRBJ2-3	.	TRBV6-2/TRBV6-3	CASSYGGESVVTQYF
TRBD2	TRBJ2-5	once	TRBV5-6	CASRTGLAGLQETQYF
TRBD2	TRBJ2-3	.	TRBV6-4	CASSDGRGGTDTQYF
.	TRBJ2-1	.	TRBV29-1	CSVDSQGLPNEQFF
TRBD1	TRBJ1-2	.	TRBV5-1	CASSQVSDRIYGYTF
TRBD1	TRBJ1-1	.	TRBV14	CASSPYRGDMNTEAFF
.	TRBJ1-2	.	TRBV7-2	CASSRDGRTTTMNYGYTF
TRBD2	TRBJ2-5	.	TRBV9	CASSVGSGGLETQYF
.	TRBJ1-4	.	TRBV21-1	CAKRGVLNEKLFF
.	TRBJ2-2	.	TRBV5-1	CASRQIRANTGELFF
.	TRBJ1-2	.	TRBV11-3	CASSPLTGRIGGYTF
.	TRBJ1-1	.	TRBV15	CATSRDLTGARSGTEAFF
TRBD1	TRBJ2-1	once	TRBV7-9	CASSTGTGGYNEQFF
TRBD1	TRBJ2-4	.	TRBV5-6	CASSSTRDRGLLAKNIQYF
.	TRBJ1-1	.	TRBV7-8	CASSSRIGTEAFF
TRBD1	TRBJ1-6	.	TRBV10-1	CASRDRQNSPLHF
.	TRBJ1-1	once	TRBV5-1	CASSQAWGTKTEAFF
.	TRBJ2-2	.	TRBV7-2	CASSPSGQFSGELFF
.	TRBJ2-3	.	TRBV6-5	CASRGRGPQDTQYF
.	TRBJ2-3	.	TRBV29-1	CSVEGGERFTDTQYF
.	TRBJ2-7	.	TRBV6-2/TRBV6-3	CASSKGDTAYEQYF
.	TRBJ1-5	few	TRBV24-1	CATSDTPGGPQHF